This section outlines one T cell receptor beta chain sequence together with its context. As yet, its antigen is unknown. The sample belongs to a study of cytomegalovirus exposure and HLA in healthy donors. Findings of the study overall: CMV serostatus stood as the only immune exposure information on hand. It was assumed in the presence/absence analyses that sequencing depth was roughly uniform across donors. Reportedly, cytomegalovirus status was diagnosed with high sensitivity and specificity. The Asian-associated ancestry cluster reportedly had fewer N-insertions than the approximately 630-donor mean in a later analysis.

The CDR3 is made up of 15 amino acids. Germline lookup yields CDR1 LGHNA and CDR2 YSLEER. Trimming cost V 6 bases and J 4 bases; bases outside gene matches: 7. PCR employed 60 Vbeta and 13 Jbeta primers. TCRdb keeps only in-frame clones here, not all; method: immunoSEQ multiplex PCR. The sample carries around 150,000 clones, approximately 80% recorded once. The receptor comes from a woman in her forties or fifties in good health and CMV-seronegative. The sequencing sample was made of PBMCs. The chain has TRBV4-3 and TRBJ2-3; 10 nucleotides agree with TRBD2. CDR3 loop: CASSPSGGASDTQYF. CDR3 nucleotide sequence: TGCGCCAGCAGTCCGAGCGGGGGGGCCTCAGATACGCAGTATTTT.